This is a list of T cell receptor beta chains from one sample in a study of Ad26.COV2.S vaccination and SARS-CoV-2 variants. Clones were sequenced by immunoSEQ multiplex PCR, and TCRdb holds only the in-frame ones, with some missing. The repertoire includes about 680,000 clones, roughly 90% of them detected once, and roughly 1.5% sits in the top ten. Here the sequenced sample was peripheral blood, taken in a trial of Ad26.COV2.S vaccine versus placebo. Source of these receptors: a person aged 18-60 years who received the Ad26.COV2.S COVID-19 vaccine or a placebo. Each CDR3 is given with its conserved first and last residue.

V,J,CDR3
TRBV21-1,TRBJ2-4,CASSFWGRGDPKNIQYF
TRBV14,TRBJ1-6,CASSPRDRVNSPLHF
TRBV14,TRBJ1-2,CASSQGGGVNYGYTF
TRBV11-2,TRBJ2-3,CASSFRTGPSTDTQYF
TRBV10-1,TRBJ2-1,CASSLAGGWNEQFF
TRBV29-1,TRBJ2-1,CSVGPSSYNEQFF
TRBV19,TRBJ2-1,CASTSGGFNEQFF
TRBV14,TRBJ2-1,CASSQGAWGGEQFF
TRBV30,TRBJ1-1,CAWKRQGISEAFF
TRBV29-1,TRBJ1-2,CSVEGGFSYTF
TRBV9,TRBJ2-4,CASSVDPDSYIQYF
TRBV6-4,TRBJ1-6,CASSEQGYNSPLHF
TRBV3-1/TRBV3-2,TRBJ2-7,CASSLAHAGAYEQYF
TRBV10-3,TRBJ2-2,CAIVRRDTGELFF
TRBV24-1,TRBJ1-5,CATSEGSWQPQHF
TRBV6-6,TRBJ2-2,CASSYWDSLTGELFF
TRBV7-3,TRBJ2-3,CASSLYSGGTDTQYF
TRBV6-5,TRBJ1-4,CASRDSLANEKLFF
TRBV7-7,TRBJ2-3,CASSLLPGFTDTQYF
TRBV7-9,TRBJ2-7,CASSLYFQGQGAYEQYF
TRBV2,TRBJ2-1,CASKIPGFPGNEQFF
TRBV24-1,TRBJ2-2,CATSALGLAGLHTGELFF
TRBV10-1,TRBJ2-2,CASSGASMGELFF
TRBV19,TRBJ1-4,CATQGQLNEKLFF
TRBV12-3/TRBV12-4,TRBJ1-1,CASNKQGNTEAFF
TRBV14,TRBJ2-1,CASNRAGFGNEQFF
TRBV12-3/TRBV12-4,TRBJ2-7,CASSLVSYEQYF
TRBV7-3,TRBJ1-1,CASSLGQGNTEAFF
TRBV3-1/TRBV3-2,TRBJ1-1,CASSLQGGDTEAFF
TRBV12-3/TRBV12-4,TRBJ1-1,CASSFAGQAKAFF
TRBV19,TRBJ2-3,CASSIGGSHSPQYF
TRBV30,TRBJ1-5,CAWSRGWSNQPQHF
TRBV6-1,TRBJ2-1,CASSGRTSGGAFYEQFF
TRBV3-1/TRBV3-2,TRBJ2-7,CASSSSGRVLYF
TRBV5-1,TRBJ2-5,CATSLDPGIYQETQYF
TRBV10-3,TRBJ1-2,CAIRMGSDYSYGYTF
TRBV5-1,TRBJ2-1,CASSLDGLAGKRQFF